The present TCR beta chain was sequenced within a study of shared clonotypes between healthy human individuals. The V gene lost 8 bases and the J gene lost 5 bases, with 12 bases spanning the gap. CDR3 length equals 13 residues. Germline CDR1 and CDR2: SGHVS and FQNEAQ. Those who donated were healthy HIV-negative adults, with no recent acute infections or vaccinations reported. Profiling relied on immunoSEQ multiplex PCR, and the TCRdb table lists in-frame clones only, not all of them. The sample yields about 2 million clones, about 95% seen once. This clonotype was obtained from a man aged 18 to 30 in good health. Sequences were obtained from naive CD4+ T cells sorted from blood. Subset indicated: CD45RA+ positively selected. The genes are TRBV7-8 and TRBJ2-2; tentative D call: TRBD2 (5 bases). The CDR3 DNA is TGTGCCAGCCCTCATCCGGGGACCGGGGAGCTGTTTTTT. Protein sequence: CASPHPGTGELFF.